Below, 15 T cell receptor beta chains from the same sample are listed, as sequenced in a study of cytomegalovirus exposure and HLA in healthy donors. The PCR contained 60 Vbeta and 13 Jbeta primers. Here immunoSEQ multiplex PCR was the method, and the copy in TCRdb shows in-frame clones only, minus some. The sample has 120,000 or so clones, 80% seen once; the top ten hold about 9.2%. The specimen sequenced was PBMCs. The receptors originated from a man under 40 in good health and CMV-seropositive.

CDR3 coding DNA: TGTGCCAGCAGCTTGATCGGAGGGGACACTGAAGCTTTCTTT. The encoded protein is CASSLIGGDTEAFF. The chain has TRBV5-8 and TRBJ1-1; weak D call: TRBD1 (5 bases). V was pared by 1 base and J by 3 bases, with 10 bases between. The CDR3 sequence is 14 residues long. Germline assignment: CDR1 SGHTS and CDR2 YDEGEE.

The chain uses TRBV7-6 and TRBJ2-2, with 7 bases that match TRBD1. The CDR3 runs to 16 residues. CDR1 and CDR2 (germline): SGHVS, FNYEAQ. V lost 5 bases and J lost 0; bases outside the gene matches: 6. The CDR3, as DNA: TGTGCCAGCAGCCCTCGGACAGGAGCGAACACCGGGGAGCTGTTTTTT. This encodes CASSPRTGANTGELFF. The variable domain in full, with the rest retrieved from reference TRBV7-6 and TRBJ2-2, is GAGVSQSPRYKVTKRGQDVALRCDPISGHVSLYWYRQALGQGPEFLTYFNYEAQQDKSGLPNDRFSAERPEGSISTLTIQRTEQRDSAMYRCASSPRTGANTGELFFGEGSRLTVL.

The chain joins TRBV7-3 to TRBJ1-2; D is unclear. The CDR3 has 15 amino acids. V was trimmed by 5 bases and J by 7 bases, leaving 20 bases between them. From germline, CDR1 is SGHTA and CDR2 FQGTGA. As DNA, the CDR3 is TGTGCCAGCAGCCCCGGGAACCCAACGTTTGTTGGCTACACCTTC. As protein: CASSPGNPTFVGYTF.

The V call is TRBV4-1, the J call TRBJ1-4; D is possibly TRBD1 (6 bases). Trimming shortened V by 3 bases and J by 4 bases, and 12 bases separated the two germline ends. The germline V gene encodes CDR1 MGHRA and CDR2 YSYEKL. The CDR3 is 15 amino acids. The DNA for the CDR3 is TGCGCCAGCAGCCACAACGACAGGAATAATGAAAAACTGTTTTTT. It yields the protein CASSHNDRNNEKLFF.

The rearrangement links TRBV6-1 to TRBJ1-5, with D possibly matching TRBD1 (5 bases). CDR1 and CDR2 from the germline V gene are MNHNS and SASEGT. The CDR3 extends over 12 amino acids. V was pared by 1 base and J by 11 bases, with 9 bases between. This CDR3 is CASSEGFRAQHF. Here the CDR3 DNA reads TGTGCCAGCAGTGAAGGATTCAGGGCCCAGCATTTT.

The rearrangement links TRBV30 to TRBJ2-3; 12 bases are shared with TRBD2. The V and J ends lost 4 bases and 4 bases, in that order; junction bases with no gene match: 12. The CDR3 has 17 amino acids. Germline V gene data show CDR1 as GTSNPN and CDR2 as SVGIG (reference sequence). CDR3 sequence: CAWNPGLAGGRADTQYF. CDR3 nucleotide sequence: TGTGCCTGGAACCCAGGGCTAGCGGGGGGGCGTGCAGATACGCAGTATTTT.

This rearrangement joins TRBV5-1 to TRBJ2-1; D gene uncertain. V was shortened by 0 bases and J by 0 bases, with 13 bases between the two germline ends. The CDR3 has 17 residues. Germline loops: CDR1 SGHRS, CDR2 YFSETQ. CDR3: CASSLGVQRSSYNEQFF. CDR3 in DNA: TGCGCCAGCAGCTTGGGCGTGCAGAGGAGCTCCTACAATGAGCAGTTCTTC.

The chain couples TRBV10-1 to TRBJ1-1; D is ambiguous. The germline CDR1 and CDR2 sequences are WNHNN and SYGVQD (reference sequence). With 2 bases removed from V and 1 base from J, the gap between germline ends came to 8 bases. The CDR3 runs to 14 residues. CDR3 bases: TGCGCCAGCAGTGAGGCCGGGGAGAACACTGAAGCTTTCTTT. This codes for CASSEAGENTEAFF.

This chain links TRBV6-5 with TRBJ2-3; D uncertain. Looked up from germline, CDR1 is MNHEY and CDR2 is SVGAGI. CDR3 length: 15 residues. Trimming took 0 bases from V and 4 from J, leaving 11 bases between them. The CDR3 here is CASSYSNLESDTQYF. The CDR3 DNA is TGTGCCAGCAGTTACTCGAATTTGGAGTCAGATACGCAGTATTTT.

This chain links TRBV7-2 with TRBJ2-3; D is ambiguous. Germline-derived CDR1 and CDR2 are SGHTA and FQGNSA. V was clipped by 1 base and J by 1 base, with 3 bases between them. The CDR3 has 13 amino acids. The CDR3 bases are TGTGCCAGCAGCTTAGTAGGCACAGATACGCAGTATTTT. It specifies CASSLVGTDTQYF.

The CDR3 DNA sequence: TGTGCCAGCAGCCCCACCCCAACGGGGGTATTAGGAGGCACTGAAGCTTTCTTT. This translates into CASSPTPTGVLGGTEAFF. The gene calls are TRBV7-3 and TRBJ1-1; a possible D gene is TRBD1 (5 bases). Germline V CDR1 and CDR2: SGHTA, FQGTGA. CDR3 length equals 18 residues. The V end was cut by 5 bases, the J end by 4 bases, with 26 bases between.

V and J are TRBV19 and TRBJ2-1, with 8 bases aligning to TRBD2. This CDR3 is built from 15 residues. The V gene's germline CDR1 is LNHDA and CDR2 SQIVND (reference sequence). With 3 bases clipped from V and 6 bases from J, the junction kept 7 bases outside the gene matches. In DNA, the CDR3 is TGTGCCAGTAGTATCTCGGGGGGGTTCCCCAATGAGCAGTTCTTC. Translating gives CASSISGGFPNEQFF.

The gene calls are TRBV10-3 and TRBJ2-2, with D possibly TRBD1 on 5 matching bases. V lost 10 bases and J lost 0, with 12 bases in between. The CDR3 loop spans 14 amino acids. Looked up from germline, CDR1 is ENHRY and CDR2 is SYGVKD. CDR3 protein: CATLRATNTGELFF. CDR3 nucleotides: TGTGCCACCCTCAGGGCGACGAACACCGGGGAGCTGTTTTTT.

The V gene is TRBV27, the J gene TRBJ1-6, with TRBD1 matching over 8 bases. Per the germline V gene, CDR1 is MNHEY and CDR2 is SMNVEV (reference sequence). The CDR3 is 15 amino acids. Germline trimming cut 5 bases from V and 10 bases from J; bases unmatched to any gene: 10. Written as DNA, the CDR3 is TGTGCCAGCAGTCTACAGTCCAGGGGGCTGTCACCCCTCCACTTT. Translation gives CASSLQSRGLSPLHF.

The chain has TRBV6-6 and TRBJ1-4; 8 bases map to TRBD1. V shed 4 bases, J shed 12 bases, and the junction held 10 bases outside the gene matches. Per germline, CDR1 MNHNY and CDR2 SVGAGI (reference sequence). The CDR3 totals 14 residues. The CDR3: CASSSGTGGRELFF. In nucleotides, the CDR3 is TGTGCCAGCAGTTCCGGGACAGGCGGCCGGGAACTGTTTTTT.